This T cell receptor (beta chain) is from a study of blood T cell repertoires in COVID-19 (dated by TCRdb to the early 2020s). For the wider study: The collaborator samples originated in the United States, Italy and Spain and spanned the acute and convalescent phases of COVID-19. The prospective study material was composed of cDNA or gDNA derived from T cells, B-cell-depleted T cells, or PBMCs. Subjects who had been exposed to COVID-19, were actively infected with it, or had recovered from it provided the deeply sampled blood TCRbeta repertoires that made up the dataset. The repertoires were made available in a free public database intended to serve as a resource for research on the immune response to SARS-CoV-2. Samples came from the ongoing ImmuneRACE study (first 160 participants) plus 1,254 subjects from 6 global collaborators. Sample metadata almost always included a de-identified subject ID, COVID-19 status, age in years and sex. Where HLA class I and class II types were available, the types were taken from metadata supplied by the sample provider, not from assay-based typing.

Study-wide findings and limitations: The amount of clinical and demographic metadata varied by source and participant and was provided uncurated.

At the junction V is shortened by 5 bases and J by 6 bases; bases outside the gene matches: 14. The CDR3 holds 15 amino acids from the cysteine to the phenylalanine. Of the read, only the CDR3 DNA is kept; its 45 bases are in frame from base 1. CDR1 and CDR2, per the germline V gene (reference sequence), are GTSNPN and SVGIG. The collaborating institutions used their own protocols to collect whole blood in K2EDTA tubes. For TCRbeta analysis, collaborator samples were shipped as frozen whole blood, as isolated PBMCs, or as DNA extracted from either sample type. The immunoSEQ Assay, a bias-controlled multiplex PCR, was used to amplify TCRbeta CDR3 regions from genomic DNA. In the authors' own workflow: The number of nucleated cells in each sample was estimated from the amplification of reference gene primers within the assay. To quantify the absolute abundance of each unique TCRbeta CDR3 rearrangement, sequence reads were collapsed and filtered. Productive Simpson clonality was computed per sample as the square root of Simpson's diversity index over productive rearrangements. The table comes from immuneACCESS by way of TCRdb, which keeps in-frame sequences with V and J called. Part of the clones is missing from these tables; in studies checked, under half for an unresolved V gene and the rest for unknown reasons. V and J calls and clone size are copied from that table; D and trimming were computed from the DNA. This sample comprises about 290,000 clones, just under 85% of them detected only once. Around 4.2% of the sample is in the top ten clones.

With regard to this clone: The specificity of this receptor is unknown. No base qualities exist here, and no much larger clone lies one base off it.

The sequence was obtained from a woman aged 45 to 65 with active or convalescent COVID-19. The sample comprised peripheral blood. The V and J segments used are TRBV30 and TRBJ2-3, with 7 bases aligning to TRBD1. This receptor has the CDR3 CAWPRDSQPEDTQYF. The nucleotide sequence reads as follows: TGTGCCTGGCCCAGGGACAGTCAACCTGAGGATACGCAGTATTTT.